This T cell receptor beta chain was captured by sequencing in a study of blood T cells in healthy people across ages. A word on this clonotype: One end of the junction is discordant with germline, which a read error may explain.

Next came a second PCR, run for about 6 to 12 cycles, which used a sample-barcoded 5' primer along with a J-beta primer mix. Each CDR3 protein is one row after TCRdb ran MiXCR on the 5' RACE reads. The data contain more than 700,000 distinct CDR3 sequences, 53% of them singletons. This CDR3 spans 14 amino acids. CDR1 and CDR2 (germline): SNHLY, FYNNEI. Sequenced material: blood. V usage is TRBV2 and J usage is TRBJ2-3; TRBD2 agrees at 7 bases. This TCR derives from a man older than 75 in good health. This chain's CDR3 is CASNVGRPTDTQYF. The CDR3 DNA follows: TGCGCCAGCAATGTCGGGAGGCCGACAGATACGCAGTATTTT. The full variable domain, rest sourced from reference TRBV2 and TRBJ2-3, is EPEVTQTPSHQVTQMGQEVILRCVPISNHLYFYWYRQILGQKVEFLVSFYNNEISEKSEIFDDQFSVERPDGSNFTLKIRSTKLEDSAMYFCASNVGRPTDTQYFGPGTRLTVL.